The clone carrying this T cell receptor (beta chain) occurred many times. Its specificity is unknown. The sample is drawn from a study of blood T cells in healthy people across ages. Overall study results and limits: Investigators viewed diversity estimates from one million T cells as underestimates, the study reported. Diversity was higher, and naive CD4+ cells more numerous, in long-lived donors than in aged donors.

Using a J-beta primer mix together with a sample-barcoded 5' primer, a second PCR was run for about 6 to 11 cycles. All cDNA molecules were each tagged by a template-switch adaptor with 12 random nucleotides. From the 5' RACE reads, TCRdb called clonotypes with MiXCR, one entry per CDR3 protein. The sample consists of about a million distinct CDR3 sequences, 35% to 40% of them appearing once. Germline V gives CDR1 SGHVS, CDR2 FQNEAQ. CDR3 length equals 15 residues. Trimming stripped 3 bases from V and 7 bases from J, with 17 bases between. What was sequenced was blood. The source of this sequence is a man aged 18 to 29 in good health. V is TRBV7-8 and J is TRBJ2-3; D is possibly TRBD2 (5 bases). The CDR3 here is CASSLGSELRNTQYF. For the CDR3, the DNA is TGTGCCAGCAGCTTGGGGAGCGAGTTAAGAAATACGCAGTATTTT.